This TCR beta chain is drawn from a study of blood T cell repertoires in COVID-19. The method was immunoSEQ multiplex PCR; TCRdb's version includes in-frame clones alone and lacks a portion of them. The top ten hold approximately 3.5% of the sample, which has 200,000 to 250,000 clones, 80% to 90% seen once. A case of COVID-19 had been met by exposed participants within 2 weeks before study entry. The V and J ends lost 3 bases and 1 base, in that order; junction bases with no gene match: 6. CDR3 length: 14 residues. In germline, CDR1 is DFQATT, CDR2 SNEGSKA (reference sequence). The receptor's source is a woman in her thirties who had been exposed to COVID-19. V is TRBV20-1 and J is TRBJ2-7; 7 nucleotides line up with TRBD2. The source material was PBMCs or T cells enriched from blood (not recorded which). For the CDR3, the DNA is TGCAGTGCTAGTTGGACCGGGGGGTCCTACGAGCAGTACTTC. This translates into CSASWTGGSYEQYF.